This T cell receptor beta chain was captured in a study of response to subunit inactivated influenza vaccine. TCRdb itself ran the RT-PCR reads through MiXCR, one entry per CDR3 protein. This sample yields 530,000 or so distinct CDR3 sequences, of which over 9.5% are seen a single time; roughly 10% belongs to the top ten. The clonotype was recovered from a man aged 50 or older who received an inactivated influenza vaccine. The source material was PBMCs from blood, sampled on the day of vaccination.

The CDR3 region has the DNA TGTGCCACCAGCAGAGATCAGGGGGGTCACACCGGGGAGCTGTTTTTT. It yields the protein CATSRDQGGHTGELFF. The chain recombines TRBV15 with TRBJ2-2, with a tentative D call TRBD1 (7 bases). Germline loops: CDR1 LNHNV, CDR2 YYDKDF (reference sequence). V lost 0 bases, J lost 3 bases, and 11 bases lay in between. The CDR3 length is 16 residues. The full variable domain, with the rest looked up from reference TRBV15 and TRBJ2-2, is DAMVIQNPRYQVTQFGKPVTLSCSQTLNHNVMYWYQQKSSQAPKLLFHYYDKDFNNEADTPDNFQSRRPNTSFCFLDIRSPGLGDTAMYLCATSRDQGGHTGELFFGEGSRLTVL.